The source of this T cell receptor (beta chain) is a study of T cell repertoires in cytomegalovirus infection. Study-level results: Of the TCR beta families, the public ones yielded a cumulative frequency that identified carriers of CMV plus the relevant HLA.

Details on this clonotype: Its specificity is unknown.

TCRdb analysed the reads with MiXCR anew, one entry per CDR3 protein. The sample contains about 500,000 distinct CDR3 sequences, 33% of which appear only once. Germline V gene lookup returns CDR1 SNHLY and CDR2 FYNNEI. CDR3 length: 15 amino acids. V lost 0 bases, J lost 3 bases, and 9 bases lay in between. Sequenced material: cultured PBMCs, taken from culture after CMV antigen stimulation. The receptor's source is a human donor in good health (CMV status not recorded). Some clones in this sample may be carry-over from other donors' samples. The chain uses TRBV2 and TRBJ2-4; D might be TRBD2 (5 bases). The DNA for the CDR3 is TGTGCCAGCAGTGAAGCCGAGGGTGGCAAAAACATTCAGTACTTC. It codes for CASSEAEGGKNIQYF.